Below, one T cell receptor beta chain is given with its context. The sample is drawn from a study of graft-versus-host responses after intestinal transplantation. CFSE-labeled responder cells (200,000) were plated with 200,000 irradiated, violet-dye-labeled stimulator cells. Cell sorting after the reaction yielded proliferating CFSE-low CD3+CD4+ and CD3+CD8+ responders. Libraries were prepared by immunoSEQ multiplex PCR; TCRdb keeps only in-frame clonotypes and omits some of them. Of over 2,000 clones listed, roughly a third are singletons. The CDR3 runs to 17 residues. Germline CDR1 and CDR2: KGHSY and FQNENV. Trimming pared 5 bases from V and 2 bases from J, leaving 21 bases between.

Specimen: alloreactive CD8+ T cells from a mixed lymphocyte reaction culture, collected before transplantation. Subset specified: CFSE-low proliferating T cells sorted from roughly 6-day pre-transplant mixed lymphocyte reaction (GvH or HvG direction). This chain links TRBV16 with TRBJ1-2; D uncertain. The clonotype was recovered from a human patient who was an organ donor for intestinal transplantation. CDR3 DNA: TGTGCCAGCAGCGCTAACTTGGTCGTTAGAAAGAACTATGGCTACACCTTC. It codes for CASSANLVVRKNYGYTF.